One T cell receptor beta chain is described in this entry. Antigen: not known. The record originates from a study of CD4+ T cells in melanoma. General study results and limits: A reported correlation linked neoantigen-specific CD4+ T cells to CD8+, macrophage and B cell function. In melanoma, neoantigen-specific CD4+ T cells reportedly differed in differentiation state.

Germline assignment: CDR1 LGHNT and CDR2 FRNRAP. J gave up 7 bases and V 2 bases, and 6 bases lay outside the gene matches. This CDR3 region has 15 residues. Sequenced by immunoSEQ multiplex PCR; TCRdb stores in-frame clones only, minus some. The sample gives about 21,000 clones, roughly 78% of which show up once; 9% to 10% is in the top ten. The V call is TRBV12-5, the J call TRBJ2-2, with 8 bases that match TRBD1. The receptor was isolated from a human donor with melanoma. CDR3 in DNA: TGTGCTAGTGGTTTGATGACAGGGGTTGTCGGGGAGCTGTTTTTT. Protein: CASGLMTGVVGELFF. Together with reference TRBV12-5 and TRBJ2-2, the CDR3 gives the full variable domain: DARVTQTPRHKVTEMGQEVTMRCQPILGHNTVFWYRQTMMQGLELLAYFRNRAPLDDSGMPKDRFSAEMPDATLATLKIQPSEPRDSAVYFCASGLMTGVVGELFFGEGSRLTVL.